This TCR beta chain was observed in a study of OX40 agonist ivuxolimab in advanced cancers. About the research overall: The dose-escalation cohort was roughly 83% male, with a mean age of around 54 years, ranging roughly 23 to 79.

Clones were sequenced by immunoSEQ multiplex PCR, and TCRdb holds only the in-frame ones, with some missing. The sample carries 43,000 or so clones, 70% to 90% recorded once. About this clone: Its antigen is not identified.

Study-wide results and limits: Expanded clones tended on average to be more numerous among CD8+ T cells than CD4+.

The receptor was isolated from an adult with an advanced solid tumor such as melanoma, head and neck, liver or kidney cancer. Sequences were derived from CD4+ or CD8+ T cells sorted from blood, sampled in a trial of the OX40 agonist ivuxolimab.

CDR3 in DNA: TGTGCCACCGCCCGCTACCGAAAGGTGTTTTTT. Protein sequence: CATARYRKVFF. The V call is TRBV19, the J call TRBJ1-4; the D is unclear. The germline V gene encodes CDR1 LNHDA and CDR2 SQIVND (reference sequence). The CDR3 has 11 amino acids. Deletions cut 10 bases from V and 15 bases from J, with 18 bases between.